The next 25 T cell receptor beta chains were all read from a single sample in a study of blood T cells in healthy people across ages. A J-beta primer mix and a sample-barcoded 5' primer were used in a second PCR of about 6 to 12 cycles. TCRdb re-called the 5' RACE reads through MiXCR, storing one row per CDR3 protein. The table records approximately 940,000 distinct CDR3 sequences, 40% to 60% of them present only once. The sample was blood. The receptors were sampled from a man aged 25-45 years in good health.

The CDR3 region has the DNA TGTGCCAGCAGCCCAATGGGACAGGACACTGAAGCTTTCTTT. As protein: CASSPMGQDTEAFF. The chain employs TRBV7-9 and TRBJ1-1; 8 nucleotides line up with TRBD1. CDR1 is SEHNR, CDR2 FQNEAQ, per germline (reference sequence). This CDR3 is 14 amino acids long. Germline trimming cut 5 bases from V and 3 bases from J; bases unmatched to any gene: 5.

This clonotype was counted only a few times. V and J are TRBV7-2 and TRBJ1-2, with TRBD1 matching over 8 bases. The CDR3 length is 16 residues. The junction had 11 bases not matched to a gene; V was cut back by 6 bases and J by 2 bases. Per the germline V gene, CDR1 is SGHTA and CDR2 is FQGNSA. The CDR3 is CASSRRTGSDNYGYTF. In DNA, the CDR3 is TGTGCCAGCAGTCGTCGGACAGGGAGCGACAACTATGGCTACACCTTC.

This clonotype has just a few counts. The chain is built from TRBV20-1 and TRBJ2-1, with 7 positions matching TRBD1. CDR1 DFQATT and CDR2 SNEGSKA come from the germline V gene (reference sequence). The length of the CDR3 is 14 residues. Unmatched junction bases numbered 5, after V lost 0 bases and J lost 6 bases. CDR3 region: CSAREGTEFNEQFF. The DNA for the CDR3 is TGCAGTGCTAGAGAGGGGACAGAGTTCAATGAGCAGTTCTTC.

CDR3 DNA sequence: TGTGCCAGCAGCCGTATGGGACAGCTTTCTTCCTACGAGCAGTACTTC. Translated: CASSRMGQLSSYEQYF. The chain has TRBV7-9 and TRBJ2-7; 7 bases match TRBD1. The CDR3 totals 16 residues. V trimming: 5 bases; J trimming: 1 base; junction bases outside the gene matches: 11. Germline V gives CDR1 SEHNR, CDR2 FQNEAQ (reference sequence).

On this clonotype itself: This clone may be a read error of a much larger clone one base away. The rearrangement joins TRBV24-1 to TRBJ2-3, with 8 nucleotides matching TRBD2. This CDR3 is built from 14 residues. Unmatched junction bases numbered 11, after V lost 9 bases and J lost 7 bases. The germline gives CDR1 KGHDR, CDR2 SFDVKD. The CDR3 region has the DNA TGTGCCACCGGAGGAGTAGCGGGGACCTATACGCAGTATTTT. This encodes CATGGVAGTYTQYF.

The sample holds one count of this clonotype. One end of the junction fails to match germline, which may point to a read error. The chain has TRBV6-2 or TRBV6-3 and TRBJ2-1; no firm D call. Germline CDR1 and CDR2: MNHEY and SVGEGT. The CDR3 has 15 amino acids. CDR3 sequence reads: CASSYDRSAYKEQFF. CDR3 bases: TGTGCCAGCAGTTACGATCGGTCCGCCTACAAGGAGCAGTTCTTC.

This clonotype has a handful of counts. The V gene is TRBV27, the J gene TRBJ2-5, with D possibly TRBD1 on 7 matching bases. V lost 6 bases and J lost 3, with 17 bases in between. The CDR3 consists of 15 residues. Germline V gene data show CDR1 as MNHEY and CDR2 as SMNVEV (reference sequence). The chain's CDR3 is CASRMRQGGKETQYF. The CDR3, as DNA: TGTGCCAGCAGAATGAGACAGGGAGGTAAAGAGACCCAGTACTTC.

The gene calls are TRBV28 and TRBJ2-1, with 7 bases aligning to TRBD1. Germline V lookup: CDR1 MDHEN, CDR2 SYDVKM. CDR3 length: 16 amino acids. V shed 3 bases and J 8 bases; nucleotides not matched to a gene: 13. CDR3 in amino acids: CASSFQVARGRDEQFF. The CDR3 bases are TGTGCCAGCAGTTTCCAGGTCGCGAGGGGGCGGGATGAGCAGTTCTTC.

The chain employs TRBV3-1 and TRBJ2-1; D is undetermined. This CDR3 region has 14 residues. V lost 0 bases, J lost 5 bases, and 8 bases lay in between. CDR1 and CDR2 from the germline V gene are LGHDT and YNNKEL (reference sequence). CDR3 nucleotide sequence: TGTGCCAGCAGCCAAGATGTAGGGCACAATGAGCAGTTCTTC. This sequence encodes CASSQDVGHNEQFF.

V usage is TRBV27 and J usage is TRBJ2-5; a possible D gene is TRBD1 (5 bases). Germline loops: CDR1 MNHEY, CDR2 SMNVEV (reference sequence). The germline V and J ends were trimmed by 6 bases and 2 bases, with 22 bases remaining between them. This CDR3 contains 17 residues. The CDR3 reads CASRQKAQTVLQETQYF. The CDR3 DNA is TGTGCCAGCAGGCAAAAGGCCCAGACAGTCCTACAAGAGACCCAGTACTTC.

The V and J genes are TRBV6-5 and TRBJ2-3; 7 positions agree with TRBD2. V dropped 2 bases and J dropped 4; count of bases not matched to a gene: 9. This CDR3 is built from 16 residues. Per the germline V gene, CDR1 is MNHEY and CDR2 is SVGAGI. The CDR3 is CASSYIGGGTADTQYF. In nucleotides, the CDR3 is TGTGCCAGCAGTTACATTGGCGGGGGAACTGCAGATACGCAGTATTTT.

The rearrangement joins TRBV12-3 or TRBV12-4 to TRBJ1-2; unclear D gene. This CDR3 is built from 13 residues. V was trimmed by 6 bases and J by 6 bases, leaving 14 bases between them. CDR3 sequence reads: CASSPSDGDGYTF. CDR3 nucleotide sequence: TGTGCCAGCAGCCCAAGCGACGGGGATGGCTACACCTTC.

The genes are TRBV10-3 and TRBJ2-3; tentatively, D is TRBD1 or TRBD2 (6 bases each). The CDR3 contains 14 residues. Trimming removed 9 bases from V and 2 bases from J, with 15 bases in between. The germline V gene has CDR1 ENHRY and CDR2 SYGVKD. CDR3 in amino acids: CAIRGGGATDTQYF. The DNA for the CDR3 is TGTGCCATACGTGGAGGGGGTGCCACAGATACGCAGTATTTT.

The chain uses TRBV5-1 and TRBJ2-6; TRBD1 might be the D (6 bases). Germline V gene sequence: CDR1 SGHRS, CDR2 YFSETQ. The CDR3 is 16 residues long. V lost 3 bases and J 0 bases, leaving 10 bases between the germline ends. The CDR3 reads CASSSGQPSGANVLTF. CDR3 nucleotide sequence: TGCGCCAGCAGCTCCGGACAGCCCTCTGGGGCCAACGTCCTGACTTTC.

The chain has TRBV20-1 and TRBJ2-2; TRBD1 agrees at 8 bases. V shed 7 bases, J shed 5 bases, and the junction held 9 bases outside the gene matches. This CDR3 has 14 residues. Germline V gives CDR1 DFQATT, CDR2 SNEGSKA (reference sequence). CDR3 DNA: TGCAGTGTTTTATCAGGGGGCGGAACCGGGGAGCTGTTTTTT. This codes for CSVLSGGGTGELFF.

This clonotype was found a few times. J is TRBJ1-1 and V is TRBV5-5, with D perhaps TRBD1 (5 bases). The CDR3 length is 12 residues. V gave up 2 bases and J gave up 8 bases, with 10 bases separating them. The germline V gene encodes CDR1 SGHKS and CDR2 YYEKEE (reference sequence). The chain's CDR3 is CASSFINREAFF. The CDR3 nucleotides read TGTGCCAGCAGCTTTATCAACAGGGAAGCTTTCTTT. The variable domain in full, completed from reference TRBV5-5 and TRBJ1-1, reads DAGVTQSPTHLIKTRGQQVTLRCSPISGHKSVSWYQQVLGQGPQFIFQYYEKEERGRGNFPDRFSARQFPNYSSELNVNALLLGDSALYLCASSFINREAFFGQGTRLTVV.

The chain combines TRBV6-2 or TRBV6-3 with TRBJ2-7; perhaps TRBD2 as D (6 bases). The germline V and J ends were trimmed by 4 bases and 9 bases, with 25 bases remaining between them. The CDR3 is 16 amino acids. Germline V gene sequence: CDR1 MNHEY, CDR2 SVGEGT. The CDR3 region is CASSSIRRGPNGGQYF. CDR3 coding DNA: TGTGCCAGCAGTTCCATCCGGCGGGGTCCTAACGGAGGGCAGTACTTC.

The chain is built from TRBV7-9 and TRBJ1-5; possibly TRBD1 for D (6 bases). The CDR3 has 16 amino acids. Trimming shortened V by 1 base and J by 7 bases, and 17 bases separated the two germline ends. Germline V gene sequence: CDR1 SEHNR, CDR2 FQNEAQ (reference sequence). CDR3 in amino acids: CASSLGPGGPGQPQHF. CDR3 bases: TGTGCCAGCAGCTTAGGGCCCGGGGGGCCCGGGCAGCCCCAGCATTTT.

The chain carries TRBV7-9 and TRBJ2-7, with D unresolved. Germline V gene data show CDR1 as SEHNR and CDR2 as FQNEAQ (reference sequence). Trimming pared 0 bases from V and 9 bases from J, leaving 9 bases between. The CDR3 covers 12 residues. This CDR3 reads CASSLAGSGQYF. The DNA for the CDR3 is TGTGCCAGCAGCTTAGCGGGAAGTGGGCAGTACTTC.

This chain joins TRBV10-2 and TRBJ2-3, with a tentative D call TRBD1 (6 bases). CDR3 length equals 15 residues. Germline V lookup: CDR1 WSHSY, CDR2 SAAADI. Trimming shortened V by 2 bases and J by 6 bases, and 15 bases separated the two germline ends. CDR3 loop: CASSEGLQGPDTQYF. CDR3 bases: TGCGCCAGCAGTGAGGGTCTACAGGGTCCCGATACGCAGTATTTT.

This rearrangement joins TRBV20-1 to TRBJ1-2, with 9 nucleotides matching TRBD1. This CDR3 has 13 residues. Trimming took 0 bases from V and 7 from J; bases not matched to a gene: 3. Germline CDR1 reads DFQATT; CDR2 reads SNEGSKA (reference sequence). CDR3 sequence: CSAREDRGLGYTF. The CDR3 bases are TGCAGTGCTAGAGAGGACAGGGGCCTTGGCTACACCTTC.

This chain connects TRBV27 to TRBJ1-2, with 8 bases identical to TRBD1. Trimming at V came to 4 bases and at J to 1 base, leaving 5 bases not matched to a gene. The V gene's germline CDR1 is MNHEY and CDR2 SMNVEV (reference sequence). The CDR3 extends over 15 amino acids. DNA of the CDR3: TGTGCCAGCAGTTCTCCACAGGGGGGTAACTATGGCTACACCTTC. Its protein is CASSSPQGGNYGYTF.

This chain joins TRBV10-3 and TRBJ2-1; TRBD2 matches 13 bases. After removal of 1 base from V and 8 bases from J, the junction contained 5 bases not matched to a gene. Germline loops: CDR1 ENHRY, CDR2 SYGVKD. There are 16 residues in the CDR3. The CDR3 here is CAISELTSGRVDEQFF. DNA of the CDR3: TGTGCCATCAGTGAGTTAACTAGCGGGAGGGTCGATGAGCAGTTCTTC.

The CDR3 DNA reads as TGTGCCAGCAGCCCCATCTTGGTACTTAACTATGGCTACACCTTC. Encoded protein: CASSPILVLNYGYTF. The chain uses TRBV7-2 and TRBJ1-2; the D is unclear. This CDR3 spans 15 amino acids. Germline CDR1 is SGHTA and CDR2 is FQGNSA. V was shortened by 5 bases and J by 1 base, with 14 bases between the two germline ends. The variable domain in full, completed from reference TRBV7-2 and TRBJ1-2, reads GAGVSQSPSNKVTEKGKDVELRCDPISGHTALYWYRQSLGQGLEFLIYFQGNSAPDKSGLPSDRFSAERTGGSVSTLTIQRTQQEDSAVYLCASSPILVLNYGYTFGSGTRLTVV.

This clonotype has just a few counts. The V gene is TRBV3-1, the J gene TRBJ2-7; either TRBD1 or TRBD2 may fit D (5 bases each). From germline, CDR1 is LGHDT and CDR2 YNNKEL (reference sequence). This CDR3 region has 14 residues. Trimming stripped 3 bases from V and 3 bases from J, with 12 bases between. CDR3 protein: CASSHRGYDYEQYF. The CDR3 DNA follows: TGTGCCAGCAGCCACCGGGGCTACGACTACGAGCAGTACTTC.